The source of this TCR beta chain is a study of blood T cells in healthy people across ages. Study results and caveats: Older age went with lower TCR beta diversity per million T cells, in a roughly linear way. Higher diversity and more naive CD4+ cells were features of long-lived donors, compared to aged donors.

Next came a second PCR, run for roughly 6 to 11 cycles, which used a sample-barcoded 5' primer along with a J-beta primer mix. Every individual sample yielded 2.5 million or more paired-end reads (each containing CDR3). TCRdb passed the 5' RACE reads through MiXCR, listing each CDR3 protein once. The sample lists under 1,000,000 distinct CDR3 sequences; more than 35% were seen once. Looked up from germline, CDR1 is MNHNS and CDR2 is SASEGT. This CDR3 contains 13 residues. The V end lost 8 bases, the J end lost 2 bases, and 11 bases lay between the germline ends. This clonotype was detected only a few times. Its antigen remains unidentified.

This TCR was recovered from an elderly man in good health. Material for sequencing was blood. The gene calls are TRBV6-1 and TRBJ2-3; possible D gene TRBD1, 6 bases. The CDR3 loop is CASVGQYTDTQYF. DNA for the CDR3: TGTGCCAGCGTTGGACAGTACACAGATACGCAGTATTTT.